Below, 16 T cell receptor beta chains from the same sample are listed, as sequenced in a study of blood T cell repertoires in COVID-19 (dated by TCRdb to 2020 to 2022). Library preparation was by the immunoSEQ multiplex PCR assay. TCRdb obtained this table from immuneACCESS and retained in-frame rearrangements with V and J assigned. These tables miss some clones; where compared with another copy, unresolved V genes account for less than half of the shortfall, and the remainder is unexplained. The sample table lists 90,000 to 120,000 clones, roughly 87% of them with a count of one. Roughly 6% of the sample is in the top ten clones. The sequenced sample was peripheral blood. Receptors originate from a woman aged 60-75 years with acute or convalescent COVID-19.

In its sample, this clone was seen once. The gene calls are TRBV2 and TRBJ2-6; D remains unclear. The CDR3 covers 15 residues. Trimming shortened V by 3 bases and J by 4 bases, and 10 bases separated the two germline ends. CDR1 SNHLY and CDR2 FYNNEI come from the germline V gene. The CDR3 sequence: CASSDGPVGANVLTF. In DNA, the CDR3 is TGTGCCAGCAGTGATGGGCCGGTGGGGGCCAACGTCCTGACTTTC.

The chain has TRBV28 and TRBJ2-3, with D possibly being TRBD1 (6 bases). The CDR3 covers 15 residues. Germline V CDR1 and CDR2: MDHEN, SYDVKM. V was cut by 2 bases and J by 0 bases, with 9 bases left in between. CDR3 region: CASSLTGHSTDTQYF. CDR3 nucleotides: TGTGCCAGCAGTTTAACGGGACATAGCACAGATACGCAGTATTTT.

The chain combines TRBV2 with TRBJ2-7, with D tentatively TRBD2 (5 bases). CDR3 length: 13 amino acids. V lost 5 bases to trimming and J lost 6 bases, with 14 bases between them. Germline assignment: CDR1 SNHLY and CDR2 FYNNEI. This CDR3 is CASSLLEEAEQYF. The CDR3 DNA is TGTGCCAGCAGTCTACTAGAGGAGGCCGAGCAGTACTTC.

J is TRBJ2-3 and V is TRBV7-3, with D perhaps matching TRBD2 (7 bases). From germline, CDR1 is SGHTA and CDR2 FQGTGA. This CDR3 contains 15 residues. Trimming cost V 6 bases and J 1 base, with 14 bases left between them. The CDR3 nucleotides read TGTGCCAGCAGACTAGGGGGGGCCGGCACAGATACGCAGTATTTT. This translates into CASRLGGAGTDTQYF. Full variable domain (outside the CDR3, taken from reference TRBV7-3 and TRBJ2-3): GAGVSQTPSNKVTEKGKYVELRCDPISGHTALYWYRQSLGQGPEFLIYFQGTGAADDSGLPNDRFFAVRPEGSVSTLKIQRTERGDSAVYLCASRLGGAGTDTQYFGPGTRLTVL.

The chain uses TRBV7-9 and TRBJ1-2, with 9 bases fitting TRBD1. J gave up 4 bases and V 5 bases, and 8 bases lay outside the gene matches. There are 15 residues in the CDR3. CDR1 and CDR2 from the germline V gene are SEHNR and FQNEAQ (reference sequence). The CDR3 sequence is CASSPSGTGTYGYTF. CDR3 sequence (DNA): TGTGCCAGCAGCCCGTCCGGGACAGGGACCTATGGCTACACCTTC.

CDR3 in DNA: TGTGCCAGCAGGACAAGCTTAAGCTCCTACAATGAGCAGTTCTTC. Protein sequence: CASRTSLSSYNEQFF. The genes are TRBV5-4 and TRBJ2-1; unclear D gene. The germline V gene has CDR1 SGHNT and CDR2 YYREEE (reference sequence). The CDR3 is 15 amino acids. V lost 5 bases and J 0 bases, leaving 12 bases between the germline ends.

This clone has more than one count but fewer than ten. The chain recombines TRBV3-1 (or the pseudogene TRBV3-2) with TRBJ1-2; maybe TRBD1 (6 bases). The germline V gene has CDR1 LGHDT and CDR2 YNNKEL (reference sequence). This CDR3 is built from 15 residues. Deletions cut 4 bases from V and 1 base from J, with 13 bases between. CDR3 bases: TGTGCCAGCAGCCTCGCTAGCAGGGGTAACTATGGCTACACCTTC. Its protein product is CASSLASRGNYGYTF.

The J gene is TRBJ2-3, the V gene TRBV5-1, with a weak D call TRBD1 (5 bases). Trimming removed 4 bases at V and 8 bases at J, with 11 bases between. CDR3 size: 12 residues. Germline CDR1 reads SGHRS; CDR2 reads YFSETQ. The CDR3 loop is CASSVDRGTQYF. As DNA, the CDR3 is TGCGCCAGCAGCGTCGACAGAGGTACGCAGTATTTT.

This clone was observed a single time. The gene calls are TRBV5-1 and TRBJ1-3, with 7 positions matching TRBD1. Trimming took 1 base from V and 4 from J; bases not matched to a gene: 2. CDR3 size: 14 residues. The germline V gene has CDR1 SGHRS and CDR2 YFSETQ. The CDR3, as DNA: TGCGCCAGCAGCTTGACAGGGGCAGGAAACACCATATATTTT. Translation gives CASSLTGAGNTIYF.

The chain joins TRBV9 to TRBJ2-2; a possible D gene is TRBD2 (5 bases). From germline, CDR1 is SGDLS and CDR2 YYNGEE. V was pared by 0 bases and J by 4 bases, with 16 bases between. This CDR3 has 17 residues. The CDR3 DNA sequence: TGTGCCAGCAGCGTAGTGGGGAGCACTACACTCACCGGGGAGCTGTTTTTT. It specifies CASSVVGSTTLTGELFF.

This clone showed up just once. The gene calls are TRBV5-4 and TRBJ1-3; 7 bases align to TRBD1. J lost 0 bases, V lost 4 bases, and 4 bases had no gene match. CDR3 size: 15 residues. Germline V lookup: CDR1 SGHNT, CDR2 YYREEE (reference sequence). The CDR3, as DNA: TGTGCCAGCAGCGCGGGACAGACCTCTGGAAACACCATATATTTT. It yields the protein CASSAGQTSGNTIYF.

V usage is TRBV15 and J usage is TRBJ2-7; TRBD2 aligns across 8 bases. This CDR3 has 13 residues. Losses at the gene ends were 9 bases for V and 2 bases for J; bases not matched to a gene: 6. Germline CDR1 reads LNHNV; CDR2 reads YYDKDF (reference sequence). CDR3 amino acids: CATAGGSTYEQYF. CDR3 nucleotide sequence: TGTGCCACTGCGGGAGGCTCCACCTACGAGCAGTACTTC. The whole variable domain, filled in from reference TRBV15 and TRBJ2-7, reads DAMVIQNPRYQVTQFGKPVTLSCSQTLNHNVMYWYQQKSSQAPKLLFHYYDKDFNNEADTPDNFQSRRPNTSFCFLDIRSPGLGDTAMYLCATAGGSTYEQYFGPGTRLTVT.

The chain is built from TRBV2 and TRBJ2-1; D not certain. Germline-derived CDR1 and CDR2 are SNHLY and FYNNEI. The CDR3 sequence is 11 residues long. V was pared by 7 bases and J by 7 bases, with 8 bases between. This chain's CDR3 is CASTRINEQFF. CDR3 nucleotide sequence: TGTGCCAGCACGCGGATTAATGAGCAGTTCTTC. The full variable domain, completed using reference TRBV2 and TRBJ2-1, is EPEVTQTPSHQVTQMGQEVILRCVPISNHLYFYWYRQILGQKVEFLVSFYNNEISEKSEIFDDQFSVERPDGSNFTLKIRSTKLEDSAMYFCASTRINEQFFGPGTRLTVL.

The gene calls are TRBV28 and TRBJ1-2; 9 bases map to TRBD1. V was clipped by 5 bases and J by 5 bases; unmatched bases: 6. In germline, CDR1 is MDHEN, CDR2 SYDVKM. This CDR3 spans 14 amino acids. DNA of the CDR3: TGTGCCAGCAGTGCCGGGACAGGGATTTATGGCTACACCTTC. Its translation: CASSAGTGIYGYTF.

This clone was counted only a few times. This sequence joins TRBV28 and TRBJ1-2, with 8 bases lining up with TRBD1. Germline V gene sequence: CDR1 MDHEN, CDR2 SYDVKM. The V gene end was trimmed by 6 bases and the J gene end by 8 bases; junction bases not matched to a gene: 14. The CDR3 is 15 residues long. For the CDR3, the DNA is TGTGCCAGCAGCCCCAGTCGACAGGGGTCGTCAGGCTACACCTTC. Translation: CASSPSRQGSSGYTF.

A single count supports this clone. The chain joins TRBV12-3 or TRBV12-4 to TRBJ1-1; D remains unclear. V was clipped by 6 bases and J by 6 bases, with 11 bases between them. The length of the CDR3 is 12 residues. Written as DNA, the CDR3 is TGTGCCAGCAGGGCCCGGGAAGCTGAAGCTTTCTTT. Amino acids: CASRAREAEAFF.